Following are 18 T cell receptor beta chains from one sample sequenced in a study of T cell responses to AZD1222 COVID-19 vaccine. Measured with immunoSEQ multiplex PCR; TCRdb has only the in-frame clones, and not every one. The data contain fewer than 200,000 clones, roughly 92% of them singletons. The sample in question was peripheral blood, obtained on day 0 of AZD1222 vaccination. The source of these receptors is an adult in good health.

The chain uses TRBV6-4 and TRBJ2-1, with D hard to call. The length of the CDR3 is 13 residues. The germline V and J ends were trimmed by 2 bases and 5 bases, with 7 bases remaining between them. Germline loops: CDR1 MRHNA, CDR2 SNTAGT. CDR3 in DNA: TGTGCCAGCAGTGACAGGGTTCACAATGAGCAGTTCTTC. This gives the protein CASSDRVHNEQFF.

V is TRBV6-5 and J is TRBJ2-1; TRBD1 is a possible D gene (5 bases). Trimming took off 6 bases at V and 3 bases at J, with 9 bases between the two ends. From germline, CDR1 is MNHEY and CDR2 SVGAGI. This CDR3 region has 13 residues. The CDR3 DNA reads as TGTGCCAGCAGGATGGACAACTACAATGAGCAGTTCTTC. Protein sequence: CASRMDNYNEQFF.

This clone was detected only once. The V and J genes are TRBV6-1 and TRBJ1-5; D uncertain. Germline CDR1 and CDR2: MNHNS and SASEGT. The CDR3 length is 15 residues. V gave up 3 bases and J gave up 4 bases, with 13 bases separating them. The CDR3 is CASSDQRRANQPQHF. The DNA for the CDR3 is TGTGCCAGCAGTGATCAGAGGAGAGCTAATCAGCCCCAGCATTTT.

This chain connects TRBV11-2 to TRBJ1-3; the D is unclear. The germline V gene has CDR1 SGHAT and CDR2 FQNNGV. CDR3 size: 12 residues. V was shortened by 11 bases and J by 0 bases, with 8 bases between the two germline ends. The CDR3 DNA follows: TGTGCCTCCACCAGCTCTGGAAACACCATATATTTT. Protein product: CASTSSGNTIYF.

This clone was picked up one time. The chain couples TRBV30 to TRBJ1-5; possibly TRBD1 for D (6 bases). Germline V gene lookup returns CDR1 GTSNPN and CDR2 SVGIG (reference sequence). This CDR3 comprises 14 residues. Trimming took 2 bases from V and 8 from J, leaving 16 bases between them. The CDR3 is CAWSRGNTGEPQHF. The CDR3 DNA is TGTGCCTGGAGTAGGGGGAACACTGGGGAGCCCCAGCATTTT.

The V gene is TRBV28, the J gene TRBJ2-2; D is perhaps TRBD1 (6 bases). CDR1 is MDHEN and CDR2 is SYDVKM in the germline V gene. CDR3 length: 16 amino acids. With 2 bases removed from V and 2 bases from J, the gap between germline ends came to 12 bases. The CDR3 bases are TGTGCCAGCAGTTTAGATACAGGGCTTAACACCGGGGAGCTGTTTTTT. Its translation is CASSLDTGLNTGELFF.

CDR3 amino acids: CSVPGQGQFF. The DNA for the CDR3 is TGCAGCGTGCCTGGACAGGGACAGTTCTTC. This chain joins TRBV29-1 and TRBJ2-1; 8 bases align to TRBD1. V lost 6 bases and J lost 13; bases outside the gene matches: 5. This CDR3 is built from 10 residues. Germline values: CDR1 SQVTM, CDR2 ANQGSEA.

The genes are TRBV7-9 and TRBJ1-4; no clear D gene. V was trimmed by 5 bases and J by 5 bases, leaving 9 bases between them. The CDR3 is made up of 13 amino acids. Germline V gives CDR1 SEHNR, CDR2 FQNEAQ (reference sequence). The chain's CDR3 is CASSREENEKLFF. The DNA for the CDR3 is TGTGCCAGCAGCCGGGAGGAGAATGAAAAACTGTTTTTT.

This clone was counted at least ten times. V and J are TRBV5-6 and TRBJ1-3; TRBD1 agrees at 11 bases. Trimming removed 2 bases from V and 3 bases from J; junction bases left unmatched: 4. Germline CDR1 is SGHDT and CDR2 is YYEEEE. The CDR3 is 16 amino acids. The CDR3: CASSFGQGAFGNTIYF. The CDR3 DNA sequence: TGTGCCAGCAGCTTTGGACAGGGGGCATTTGGAAACACCATATATTTT. The complete variable domain, with remaining parts taken from reference TRBV5-6 and TRBJ1-3, reads DAGVTQSPTHLIKTRGQQVTLRCSPKSGHDTVSWYQQALGQGPQFIFQYYEEEERQRGNFPDRFSGHQFPNYSSELNVNALLLGDSALYLCASSFGQGAFGNTIYFGEGSWLTVV.

The chain combines TRBV5-4 with TRBJ2-5, with 11 bases identical to TRBD2. Germline V CDR1 and CDR2: SGHNT, YYREEE (reference sequence). There are 15 residues in the CDR3. V was clipped by 4 bases and J by 4 bases; unmatched bases: 6. The CDR3 is CASSQHSGGAETQYF. The CDR3 DNA sequence: TGTGCCAGCAGCCAGCATAGCGGGGGGGCAGAGACCCAGTACTTC.

This clone has just one count. The chain is built from TRBV28 and TRBJ1-2, with D uncertain. The V gene lost 4 bases and the J gene lost 8 bases, with 17 bases spanning the gap. The CDR3 totals 14 residues. From germline, CDR1 is MDHEN and CDR2 SYDVKM. The CDR3 is CASSSLGVGRGYTF. DNA of the CDR3: TGTGCCAGCAGTTCCCTTGGGGTTGGGCGGGGCTACACCTTC.

This chain links TRBV7-2 with TRBJ2-1; 7 nucleotides agree with TRBD2. The CDR3 is 16 residues long. Germline trimming cut 4 bases from V and 0 bases from J; bases unmatched to any gene: 6. Germline loops: CDR1 SGHTA, CDR2 FQGNSA. The CDR3, as DNA: TGTGCCAGCAGCTACCGTCCGGGAGGCTCCTACAATGAGCAGTTCTTC. Its translation is CASSYRPGGSYNEQFF.

The V call is TRBV14, the J call TRBJ2-5; D ambiguous. There are 12 residues in the CDR3. From germline, CDR1 is SGHDN and CDR2 FVKESK. V shed 4 bases and J shed 7 bases, with 10 bases lying between them. The CDR3 spells CASSLPMGTQYF. The DNA for the CDR3 is TGTGCCAGCAGCCTCCCCATGGGGACCCAGTACTTC.

This chain links TRBV5-1 with TRBJ1-2; possible D gene TRBD1, 5 bases. The germline V and J ends were trimmed by 0 bases and 2 bases, with 5 bases remaining between them. From germline, CDR1 is SGHRS and CDR2 YFSETQ. This CDR3 comprises 13 residues. In DNA form, the CDR3 reads TGCGCCAGCAGCTTGGACAGGAACTATGGCTACACCTTC. It specifies CASSLDRNYGYTF.

This rearrangement joins TRBV29-1 to TRBJ1-1, with 7 bases fitting TRBD1. CDR1 and CDR2 (germline): SQVTM, ANQGSEA. The CDR3 has 12 residues. V lost 8 bases, J lost 4 bases, and 7 bases stayed unmatched. The CDR3 region has the DNA TGCAGCTCACAGGGGCGGCTCACTGAAGCTTTCTTT. Translating it yields CSSQGRLTEAFF.

This chain uses TRBV12-3 or TRBV12-4 with TRBJ1-1, with a possible D match to TRBD1 (6 bases). The CDR3 loop spans 13 amino acids. The V end was cut by 4 bases, the J end by 6 bases, with 12 bases between. For the CDR3, the DNA is TGTGCCAGCAGTTCCATCGGGACACCTGAAGCTTTCTTT. This codes for CASSSIGTPEAFF.

Only one count was recorded for this clone. The chain uses TRBV11-2 and TRBJ1-2, with D possibly matching TRBD1 (6 bases). The germline gives CDR1 SGHAT, CDR2 FQNNGV. This CDR3 is built from 16 residues. V was cut by 0 bases and J by 4 bases, with 15 bases left in between. CDR3 DNA sequence: TGTGCCAGCAGCTTAGATCAAGGGGGGGGTGCCTATGGCTACACCTTC. Its translation: CASSLDQGGGAYGYTF.

This chain links TRBV12-5 with TRBJ1-1; no clear D gene. In germline, CDR1 is LGHNT, CDR2 FRNRAP. The ends were cut back, 3 bases at V and 5 bases at J, with 7 bases in the middle. The CDR3 sequence is 12 residues long. CDR3 loop: CASGLTGTEAFF. CDR3 in DNA: TGTGCTAGTGGTTTAACGGGGACTGAAGCTTTCTTT.